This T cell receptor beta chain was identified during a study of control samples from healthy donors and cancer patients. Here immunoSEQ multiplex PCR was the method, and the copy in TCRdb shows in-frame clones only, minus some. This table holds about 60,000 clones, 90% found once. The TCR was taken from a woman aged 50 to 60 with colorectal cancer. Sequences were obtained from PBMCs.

CDR3 residues: CADSPGGYTF. The DNA for the CDR3 is TGTGCCGACTCCCCGGGTGGCTACACCTTC. The rearrangement links TRBV2 to TRBJ1-2, with unresolved D. CDR3 length: 10 amino acids. Trimming cost V 11 bases and J 7 bases, with 11 bases left between them. Germline V gene data show CDR1 as SNHLY and CDR2 as FYNNEI.